This paragraph covers one TCR beta chain sequence. The sample comes from a study of blood T cell repertoires in COVID-19. Study details: Samples representing acute and convalescent COVID-19 were sourced from the United States, Italy and Spain.

As originally analysed: For nucleated cells, counts were estimated from reference gene primer amplification. Produced via immunoSEQ multiplex PCR; TCRdb's table is partial and in-frame only. V and J calls and clone size are as listed in that table; D and trimming were resolved from the DNA. Of roughly 250,000 clones listed, more than 85% were seen once; the top ten hold approximately 2.6%. Trimming stripped 5 bases from V and 1 base from J, with 22 bases between. The germline gives CDR1 MNHNY, CDR2 SVGAGI (reference sequence). This CDR3 comprises 18 residues. Enrollment of patients from Seattle took place during active infection, with longitudinal follow-up.

The chain has TRBV6-6 and TRBJ2-3, with D possibly being TRBD2 (6 bases). The sequencing input was peripheral blood. The TCR sequence derives from a person aged 18 to 30 with COVID-19, enrolled during active disease. The CDR3 DNA sequence: TGTGCCAGCAGTCCAGGGACTCGAGAGGGGCTGGGCACAGATACGCAGTATTTT. Translated: CASSPGTREGLGTDTQYF.